This TCR beta chain was captured in a study of blood T cell repertoires in COVID-19. Background on the study: Acute and convalescent COVID-19 specimens originated in the United States, Italy and Spain.

Cohorts were based on clinical histories the participants reported. Repertoires were generated with immunoSEQ multiplex PCR, while TCRdb's copy carries only in-frame clones and drops some. The data hold some 500,000 clones, with 70% to 90% observed a single time. The CDR3 is made up of 14 amino acids. Trimming took 4 bases from V and 8 from J, leaving 17 bases between them. CDR1 and CDR2 from the germline V gene are SEHNR and FQNEAQ (reference sequence). The sequence was obtained from a woman in her 40s who had recovered from COVID-19. The material sequenced was PBMCs or T cells enriched from blood (not recorded which). This sequence joins TRBV7-9 and TRBJ1-2; D remains unclear. The CDR3 region is CASSSGGNLRGYTF. For the CDR3, the DNA is TGTGCCAGCAGCTCAGGAGGGAATCTTCGCGGCTACACCTTC.